This T cell receptor beta chain was captured by sequencing in a study of regulatory T cells in long-lasting Graves disease. Sequencing libraries for TCR beta were prepared with iRepertoire HTBI primers and Arm-PCR of CDR3 regions. The authors' processing: Analysis of the samples identified approximately 63 TRBV and 14 to 15 TRBJ segments. TCRdb processed the multiplex PCR reads anew with MiXCR; each CDR3 protein has one entry. V and J calls and clone size were set by TCRdb, not the authors. The table shows about 300,000 distinct CDR3 sequences, with around a fifth occurring only once. In this sample, this clonotype turned up a few times. Time point in this sample: persistent/refractory GD, antithyroid drugs over 5 years with positive TRAb. The TCR library was prepared using RNA isolated from PBMCs. V lost 0 bases to trimming and J lost 0 bases, with 2 bases between them. Germline V lookup: CDR1 LGHDT, CDR2 YNNKEL (reference sequence). This CDR3 spans 13 amino acids.

The sample in question was peripheral blood mononuclear cells (PBMCs), obtained when the disease was refractory, from a patient treated with antithyroid drugs. This sequence joins TRBV3-1 and TRBJ1-2; D is ambiguous. The receptor was isolated from a female donor with Graves disease. The CDR3 DNA reads TGTGCCAGCAGCCAAGACACTAACTATGGCTACACCTTC. It is translated as CASSQDTNYGYTF.